This record concerns one T cell receptor (beta chain) sequence. Its antigen is not identified. The sample comes from a study of vaccination and CD4 T cells after COVID-19. Background on the study: Researchers treated cells with overlapping spike peptides taken from SARS-CoV-2, HCoV-NL63, HCoV-OC43 and HCoV-229E.

Regarding treatment: approximately 9-day PBMC culture with coronavirus spike peptide pools or control peptides (ViraFEST assay). This CDR3 is built from 13 residues. V shed 6 bases and J shed 9 bases, with 15 bases lying between them. Per the germline V gene, CDR1 is SEHNR and CDR2 is FQNEAQ (reference sequence). General study findings and limits: 304 of 307 vaccine-specific clones from convalescent patients were spike mono-reactive.

The Oncomine TCR Beta short-read assay was applied to DNA of cultured CD4+ T cells. DNA came from CD4+ T cells after culture. From the PCR reads, TCRdb called clonotypes with MiXCR, one entry per CDR3 protein. The sample includes approximately 3,600 distinct CDR3 sequences, about a third of them seen just once. The chain uses TRBV7-9 and TRBJ1-5, with D perhaps matching TRBD1 (5 bases). This receptor was identified in a human donor who had recovered from COVID-19. Sequencing was performed on CD4+ T cells from blood, cultured in vitro. CDR3: CASSPTVSGPQHF. As DNA, the CDR3 is TGTGCCAGCAGTCCGACAGTCTCCGGGCCCCAGCATTTT.